This TCR beta chain stems from a study of cytomegalovirus exposure and HLA in healthy donors. Germline trimming cut 0 bases from V and 11 bases from J; bases unmatched to any gene: 15. The CDR3 totals 16 residues. The germline V gene has CDR1 MRHNA and CDR2 SNTAGT. Using immunoSEQ multiplex PCR, the repertoire was profiled, and TCRdb retains in-frame clones only, with some absent. The data contain 160,000 or so clones, approximately 80% of them singletons. Specimen: PBMCs. This receptor was identified in a man aged 25-45 years in good health and CMV-seropositive. J is TRBJ1-2 and V is TRBV6-4; the match to TRBD1 covers 7 bases. CDR3 coding DNA: TGTGCCAGCAGTGACTCCCCCGCGGACAGGCTGGGGATGTACACCTTC. Residues: CASSDSPADRLGMYTF.